The next 24 T cell receptor beta chains were all read from a single sample in a study of blood T cell repertoires in COVID-19. Sequencing used immunoSEQ multiplex PCR; TCRdb keeps in-frame clones, though not all of them. The sample yields roughly 500,000 clones, roughly nine tenths seen once. Sequencing was carried out using peripheral blood. Every receptor here comes from a man younger than 35 with COVID-19, enrolled during active disease.

The V and J genes are TRBV3-1 (or the pseudogene TRBV3-2) and TRBJ2-7; tentatively, D is TRBD2 (6 bases). The CDR3 is 11 amino acids. Trimming cost V 4 bases and J 7 bases, with 8 bases left between them. CDR1 and CDR2 (germline): LGHDT, YNNKEL (reference sequence). CDR3 coding DNA: TGTGCCAGCAGCCCGCGGGAAGAGCAGTACTTC. This encodes CASSPREEQYF.

The rearrangement uses TRBV29-1 and TRBJ2-1; 7 positions agree with TRBD1. Germline trimming cut 4 bases from V and 8 bases from J; bases unmatched to any gene: 8. CDR3 size: 13 residues. The germline CDR1 and CDR2 sequences are SQVTM and ANQGSEA. CDR3 sequence: CSVVRGSVYEQFF. The CDR3 bases are TGCAGCGTTGTCAGGGGGAGTGTCTATGAGCAGTTCTTC.

The CDR3 loop is CASSFTGVVNYGYTF. For the CDR3, the DNA is TGTGCCAGCAGCTTCACAGGCGTGGTAAACTATGGCTACACCTTC. The chain carries TRBV5-4 and TRBJ1-2, with TRBD1 as a possible D gene (5 bases). Germline V CDR1 and CDR2: SGHNT, YYREEE (reference sequence). The V and J ends lost 2 bases and 2 bases respectively, with 13 bases between them. The CDR3 consists of 15 residues.

The CDR3 region has the DNA TGTGCCAGCGGTCGAGTTTTACAGGGTGTCCAAAACATTCAGTACTTC. This translates into CASGRVLQGVQNIQYF. This chain links TRBV27 with TRBJ2-4; the D gene is possibly TRBD1 (6 bases). The CDR3 has 16 amino acids. Trimming took 8 bases from V and 5 from J, leaving 22 bases between them. Per the germline V gene, CDR1 is MNHEY and CDR2 is SMNVEV (reference sequence).

The J gene is TRBJ2-2, the V gene TRBV19; D perhaps matches TRBD2 (7 bases). The CDR3 length is 14 residues. Trimming pared 11 bases from V and 5 bases from J, leaving 18 bases between. Germline V gives CDR1 LNHDA, CDR2 SQIVND (reference sequence). CDR3 region: CASGRGQGTGELFF. CDR3 in DNA: TGTGCCTCAGGGAGGGGTCAGGGGACCGGGGAGCTGTTTTTT.

The table lists this clone with a few counts. V gene TRBV13 combines with J gene TRBJ2-1, with a possible D match to TRBD1 (6 bases). Looked up from germline, CDR1 is PRHDT and CDR2 is FYEKMQ (reference sequence). The CDR3 is made up of 13 amino acids. The ends were cut back, 6 bases at V and 5 bases at J, with 11 bases in the middle. This CDR3 is CASRKGVNNEQFF. CDR3 sequence (DNA): TGTGCCAGCAGGAAGGGGGTGAACAATGAGCAGTTCTTC. The full variable domain, completed using reference TRBV13 and TRBJ2-1, is AAGVIQSPRHLIKEKRETATLKCYPIPRHDTVYWYQQGPGQDPQFLISFYEKMQSDKGSIPDRFSAQQFSDYHSELNMSSLELGDSALYFCASRKGVNNEQFFGPGTRLTVL.

The V and J genes are TRBV18 and TRBJ2-5; 7 bases map to TRBD2. Germline V CDR1 and CDR2: KGHSH, LQKENI. Trimming removed 0 bases from V and 1 base from J; junction bases left unmatched: 8. CDR3 length equals 17 residues. DNA for the CDR3: TGTGCCAGCTCACCACCCAATGGACGGGGGGTCCAAGAGACCCAGTACTTC. Protein: CASSPPNGRGVQETQYF.

The genes are TRBV28 and TRBJ1-5, with TRBD1 matching over 10 bases. V shed 6 bases and J 2 bases; nucleotides not matched to a gene: 10. CDR1 and CDR2 from the germline V gene are MDHEN and SYDVKM. The CDR3 contains 17 residues. The CDR3 here is CASRSPGQGMRNQPQHF. The CDR3 DNA reads TGTGCCAGCAGATCCCCGGGACAGGGGATGCGCAATCAGCCCCAGCATTTT. The whole variable domain, filled in from reference TRBV28 and TRBJ1-5, reads DVKVTQSSRYLVKRTGEKVFLECVQDMDHENMFWYRQDPGLGLRLIYFSYDVKMKEKGDIPEGYSVSREKKERFSLILESASTNQTSMYLCASRSPGQGMRNQPQHFGDGTRLSIL.

This sequence joins TRBV12-3 or TRBV12-4 and TRBJ2-5, with D perhaps TRBD2 (6 bases). CDR3 length equals 13 residues. Between the trimmed V and J ends, which lost 6 bases and 5 bases, there was a span of 13 bases. In nucleotides, the CDR3 is TGTGCCAGCAGCCCCCCCGGGGGTGAGACCCAGTACTTC. Amino acids: CASSPPGGETQYF.

CDR3 nucleotide sequence: TGTGCCAGCAGCTTGGACAGGTCCTATGGCTACACCTTC. This translates into CASSLDRSYGYTF. The chain employs TRBV5-4 and TRBJ1-2; D might be TRBD1 (5 bases). The V end lost 0 bases, the J end lost 4 bases, and 7 bases lay between the germline ends. CDR3 length: 13 residues. Germline-derived CDR1 and CDR2 are SGHNT and YYREEE (reference sequence).

This clone is a singleton in its sample. The V call is TRBV5-6, the J call TRBJ1-5; D ambiguous. Trimming removed 4 bases from V and 4 bases from J, with 12 bases in between. Germline V CDR1 and CDR2: SGHDT, YYEEEE. The CDR3 has 14 amino acids. The CDR3 DNA sequence: TGTGCCAGCAGCCAGTCAGGAAGAAATCAGCCCCAGCATTTT. Its protein product is CASSQSGRNQPQHF.

The DNA for the CDR3 is TGTGCCAGCAGTCACAAACGACTAGCGGGGGGGCCGTCCGGGGAGCTGTTTTTT. This encodes CASSHKRLAGGPSGELFF. The genes are TRBV6-6 and TRBJ2-2; 14 bases agree with TRBD2. Germline V gene sequence: CDR1 MNHNY, CDR2 SVGAGI (reference sequence). The CDR3 has 18 amino acids. The V and J ends lost 5 bases and 6 bases, in that order; junction bases with no gene match: 11.

The CDR3 nucleotides read TGTGCCAGCTCACCGACACTGGGAGAAGAGACCCAGTACTTC. It translates to CASSPTLGEETQYF. The V call is TRBV18, the J call TRBJ2-5, with a weak D call TRBD2 (5 bases). This CDR3 has 14 amino acids. V was trimmed by 3 bases and J by 3 bases, leaving 11 bases between them. Germline V gene lookup returns CDR1 KGHSH and CDR2 LQKENI. Full variable domain (missing parts from reference TRBV18 and TRBJ2-5): NAGVMQNPRHLVRRRGQEARLRCSPMKGHSHVYWYRQLPEEGLKFMVYLQKENIIDESGMPKERFSAEFPKEGPSILRIQQVVRGDSAAYFCASSPTLGEETQYFGPGTRLLVL.

This clone was seen more than once but under ten times. The rearrangement joins TRBV7-8 to TRBJ1-6; 10 bases are a match to TRBD1. V lost 5 bases and J lost 7; bases outside the gene matches: 8. This CDR3 comprises 16 residues. Germline CDR1 and CDR2: SGHVS and FQNEAQ. The CDR3, as DNA: TGTGCCAGCAGCCGGGGGGTGGGACAGGGGAATTCACCCCTCCACTTT. It is translated as CASSRGVGQGNSPLHF.

The rearrangement joins TRBV4-1 to TRBJ1-4; D unclear. Trimming shortened V by 4 bases and J by 5 bases, and 11 bases separated the two germline ends. The CDR3 has 14 amino acids. Per germline, CDR1 MGHRA and CDR2 YSYEKL. The CDR3 region has the DNA TGCGCCAGCAGCCTGTTGGGCCTCAATGAAAAACTGTTTTTT. This encodes CASSLLGLNEKLFF.

DNA for the CDR3: TGTGCCAGCAGTTTTGGGATTGGGGCTGGCTACACCTTC. Translation gives CASSFGIGAGYTF. This rearrangement joins TRBV12-3 or TRBV12-4 to TRBJ1-2, with D possibly being TRBD1 (5 bases). The CDR3 is made up of 13 amino acids. Trimming cost V 3 bases and J 7 bases, with 12 bases left between them.

The chain couples TRBV6-5 to TRBJ2-7, with 11 bases fitting TRBD1. Germline values: CDR1 MNHEY, CDR2 SVGAGI. After removal of 2 bases from V and 5 bases from J, the junction contained 8 bases not matched to a gene. The CDR3 is made up of 16 amino acids. For the CDR3, the DNA is TGTGCCAGCAGTTACCCCGGGACAGGGGGGAATAACGAGCAGTACTTC. This encodes CASSYPGTGGNNEQYF.

This clone appeared once. This chain uses TRBV10-1 with TRBJ1-2; no definite D call. The V gene lost 0 bases and the J gene lost 3 bases, with 14 bases spanning the gap. The germline V gene has CDR1 WNHNN and CDR2 SYGVQD (reference sequence). The CDR3 extends over 16 amino acids. The DNA of the CDR3 is TGCGCCAGCAGTGAGTCGGTGGGTGACGACTACTATGGCTACACCTTC. Translation: CASSESVGDDYYGYTF.

V gene TRBV19 combines with J gene TRBJ2-1; tentative D call: TRBD2 (6 bases). There are 15 residues in the CDR3. V lost 3 bases and J lost 4, with 13 bases in between. Germline lookup yields CDR1 LNHDA and CDR2 SQIVND (reference sequence). CDR3 loop: CASSISAGLYNEQFF. CDR3 in DNA: TGTGCCAGTAGTATCAGTGCGGGGCTTTACAATGAGCAGTTCTTC.

V gene TRBV5-1 combines with J gene TRBJ2-1, with 7 positions matching TRBD2. Germline V gene data show CDR1 as SGHRS and CDR2 as YFSETQ. After removal of 1 base from V and 6 bases from J, the junction contained 10 bases not matched to a gene. The CDR3 extends over 16 amino acids. The CDR3, as DNA: TGCGCCAGCAGCTTGTGGGGGATGGGCGGGGGCAATGAGCAGTTCTTC. Translating it yields CASSLWGMGGGNEQFF.

The gene calls are TRBV9 and TRBJ2-1, with D perhaps TRBD2 (5 bases). The CDR3 consists of 15 residues. Looked up from germline, CDR1 is SGDLS and CDR2 is YYNGEE. V was shortened by 0 bases and J by 0 bases, with 7 bases between the two germline ends. The CDR3 protein is CASSVESGSYNEQFF. CDR3 nucleotide sequence: TGTGCCAGCAGCGTAGAGAGCGGCTCCTACAATGAGCAGTTCTTC.

This clone was detected a few times. The chain carries TRBV20-1 and TRBJ2-7; D possibly corresponds to TRBD1 (6 bases). CDR1 DFQATT and CDR2 SNEGSKA come from the germline V gene (reference sequence). The CDR3 is 12 residues long. The germline V and J ends were trimmed by 3 bases and 9 bases, with 15 bases remaining between them. CDR3 region: CSASAGGRGQYF. DNA of the CDR3: TGCAGTGCTAGTGCTGGCGGCAGGGGGCAGTACTTC.

This sequence joins TRBV7-8 and TRBJ2-5; tentatively, D is TRBD2 (5 bases). V was shortened by 5 bases and J by 3 bases, with 10 bases between the two germline ends. This CDR3 spans 13 amino acids. Per the germline V gene, CDR1 is SGHVS and CDR2 is FQNEAQ. CDR3: CASSKTTKETQYF. CDR3 coding DNA: TGTGCCAGCAGCAAGACTACCAAAGAGACCCAGTACTTC.

The J gene is TRBJ2-7, the V gene TRBV5-6; 7 bases line up with TRBD2. The CDR3 length is 15 residues. V was clipped by 4 bases and J by 0 bases; unmatched bases: 7. The germline gives CDR1 SGHDT, CDR2 YYEEEE. The chain's CDR3 is CASSPAERDSYEQYF. In nucleotides, the CDR3 is TGTGCCAGCAGCCCGGCCGAGCGGGACTCCTACGAGCAGTACTTC.